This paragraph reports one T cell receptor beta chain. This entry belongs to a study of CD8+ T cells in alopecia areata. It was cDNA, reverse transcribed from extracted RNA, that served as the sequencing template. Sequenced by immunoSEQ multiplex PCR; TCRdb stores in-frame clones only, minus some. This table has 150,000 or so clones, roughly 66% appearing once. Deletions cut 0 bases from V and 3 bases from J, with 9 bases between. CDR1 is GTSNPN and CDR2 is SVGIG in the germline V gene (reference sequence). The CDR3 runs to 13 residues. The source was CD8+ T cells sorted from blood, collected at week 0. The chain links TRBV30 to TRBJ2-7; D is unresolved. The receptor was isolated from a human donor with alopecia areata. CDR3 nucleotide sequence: TGTGCCTGGAGTGTAAGCAGTAACTACGAGCAGTACTTC. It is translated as CAWSVSSNYEQYF.